This T cell receptor beta chain derives from a study of blood T cell repertoires in COVID-19. Authors' processing steps: From reference gene primer amplification, estimates of nucleated cell counts were derived. Measured with immunoSEQ multiplex PCR; TCRdb has only the in-frame clones, and not every one. V, J and clone size were drawn from that table, and D and trimming were deduced from the DNA. The profile shows 190,000 or so clones, approximately 78% of them singletons. Germline V CDR1 and CDR2: KGHDR, SFDVKD. V gave up 3 bases and J gave up 2 bases, with 9 bases separating them. The CDR3 has 14 residues.

This receptor was obtained from a woman aged 80 or over with COVID-19, enrolled during active disease. Sequencing input: peripheral blood. The chain links TRBV24-1 to TRBJ2-5, with D possibly matching TRBD1 (5 bases). The CDR3 nucleotides are TGTGCCACCAGTGATACCGGACAACAAGAGACCCAGTACTTC. It translates to CATSDTGQQETQYF.